Below are 19 T cell receptor beta chains sequenced from a single sample in a study of T-cell reconstitution after alpha-beta-depleted transplantation in children. This sample's TCRbeta library carried unique molecular identifier barcodes. TCRdb recomputed calls from the PCR reads with MiXCR, one row per CDR3 protein. The data hold roughly 28,000 distinct CDR3 sequences, with roughly a sixth observed a single time. This material consisted of PBMCs, mostly from graft donor cells, taken 60 days after TCRalphabeta/CD19-depleted stem cell transplant. These receptors were collected from a male patient aged 2 to 9 who had a stem cell transplant for acute lymphoblastic leukemia, so the T cells may come from the graft donor.

This clonotype showed up just a few times. V gene TRBV20-1 combines with J gene TRBJ2-5, with 12 nucleotides matching TRBD2. The germline gives CDR1 DFQATT, CDR2 SNEGSKA (reference sequence). Unmatched junction bases numbered 7, after V lost 0 bases and J lost 5 bases. The CDR3 totals 16 residues. The CDR3 sequence: CSAREARTSGVETQYF. In DNA, the CDR3 is TGCAGTGCTAGAGAGGCAAGGACTAGCGGGGTGGAGACCCAGTACTTC.

This clonotype was counted at least ten times. This chain joins TRBV7-8 and TRBJ2-1; D gene ambiguous. Per the germline V gene, CDR1 is SGHVS and CDR2 is FQNEAQ. The CDR3 has 18 amino acids. V shed 5 bases and J shed 7 bases, with 27 bases lying between them. CDR3 nucleotides: TGTGCCAGCAGCCCCCAAGTCGTTTCGACGGGCGGAAGGAATGAGCAGTTCTTC. This gives the protein CASSPQVVSTGGRNEQFF.

The chain combines TRBV3-1 with TRBJ2-5, with a tentative D call TRBD2 (6 bases). This CDR3 contains 17 residues. From germline, CDR1 is LGHDT and CDR2 YNNKEL (reference sequence). V lost 11 bases, J lost 5 bases, and 30 bases lay in between. CDR3 nucleotides: TGTGCCTCCTGCCAAGGAATTGCGGGACCCTCAGAGGAGACCCAGTACTTC. Translated, it gives CASCQGIAGPSEETQYF.

The V and J genes are TRBV6-1 and TRBJ1-2, with unresolved D. Trimming took off 1 base at V and 8 bases at J, with 5 bases between the two ends. Per the germline V gene, CDR1 is MNHNS and CDR2 is SASEGT. This CDR3 is 11 amino acids long. The CDR3 spells CASSEGRGYTF. The CDR3 region has the DNA TGTGCCAGCAGTGAAGGCAGGGGCTACACCTTC.

The V call is TRBV20-1, the J call TRBJ2-2; 13 bases line up with TRBD2. CDR1 and CDR2 from the germline V gene are DFQATT and SNEGSKA (reference sequence). The CDR3 has 20 residues. With V trimmed by 1 base and J by 6 bases, 17 bases remained unmatched. CDR3: CSARGQTSGGPIAVSGELFF. CDR3 DNA: TGCAGTGCTAGAGGCCAGACTAGCGGGGGGCCAATTGCAGTCTCCGGGGAGCTGTTTTTT.

The chain's CDR3 is CASSQHPIRLAGGSYEQYF. CDR3 sequence (DNA): TGTGCCAGCAGCCAACATCCCATTAGACTAGCGGGAGGGTCCTACGAGCAGTACTTC. The gene calls are TRBV4-2 and TRBJ2-7; 14 bases align to TRBD2. This CDR3 has 19 amino acids. In germline, CDR1 is LGHNA, CDR2 YNFKEQ. Unmatched junction bases numbered 10, after V lost 2 bases and J lost 1 base.

This clonotype was seen at least ten times. The chain employs TRBV3-1 and TRBJ1-4, with D unresolved. CDR3 length: 15 amino acids. V lost 3 bases, J lost 4 bases, and 12 bases lay in between. CDR1 and CDR2 from the germline V gene are LGHDT and YNNKEL (reference sequence). Written as DNA, the CDR3 is TGTGCCAGCAGCCATGGACGTGGGGATAATGAAAAACTGTTTTTT. It encodes CASSHGRGDNEKLFF.

This chain connects TRBV6-1 to TRBJ2-7, with D possibly matching TRBD2 (6 bases). The V end lost 5 bases, the J end lost 0 bases, and 11 bases lay between the germline ends. The CDR3 has 14 amino acids. Germline lookup yields CDR1 MNHNS and CDR2 SASEGT. The CDR3 DNA is TGTGCCAGCAGTACAACCGGGGGCTCCTACGAGCAGTACTTC. It yields the protein CASSTTGGSYEQYF.

The rearrangement joins TRBV7-2 to TRBJ2-5; no clear D. V lost 5 bases and J 6 bases, leaving 16 bases between the germline ends. Germline V lookup: CDR1 SGHTA, CDR2 FQGNSA. CDR3 length equals 14 residues. Here the CDR3 reads CASSPAPEPKTQYF. CDR3 bases: TGTGCCAGCAGCCCCGCACCCGAACCTAAGACCCAGTACTTC.

This clonotype occurred many times. The chain uses TRBV20-1 and TRBJ2-5; TRBD1 matches 7 bases. This CDR3 is 13 amino acids long. The V segment lost 8 bases and the J segment 2 bases; nucleotides outside the gene matches: 8. Germline CDR1 and CDR2: DFQATT and SNEGSKA (reference sequence). CDR3 sequence (DNA): TGCAGTCACCTTCACAGGGGTCAAGAGACCCAGTACTTC. Protein product: CSHLHRGQETQYF.

This clonotype was counted at least ten times. This chain uses TRBV20-1 with TRBJ2-5; the D is unclear. There are 11 residues in the CDR3. V was shortened by 5 bases and J by 4 bases, with 8 bases between the two germline ends. CDR1 is DFQATT and CDR2 is SNEGSKA in the germline V gene (reference sequence). The CDR3 reads CSAPRRETQYF. CDR3 DNA: TGCAGTGCTCCCCGGCGAGAGACCCAGTACTTC.

The chain carries TRBV18 and TRBJ2-7, with TRBD1 matching over 7 bases. The CDR3 contains 17 residues. Trimming at V came to 5 bases and at J to 0 bases, leaving 13 bases not matched to a gene. The germline V gene has CDR1 KGHSH and CDR2 LQKENI. CDR3 sequence (DNA): TGTGCCAGCTCAGACAACGGGACAGTCTATAGCTCCTACGAGCAGTACTTC. The encoded protein is CASSDNGTVYSSYEQYF.

This clonotype has at least ten counts. The gene calls are TRBV11-2 and TRBJ2-3, with D possibly being TRBD1 (5 bases). Germline V gene lookup returns CDR1 SGHAT and CDR2 FQNNGV. V was cut by 8 bases and J by 2 bases, with 14 bases left in between. The length of the CDR3 is 14 residues. The DNA for the CDR3 is TGTGCCAGCGGGCTTCAAGGGGCCACAGATACGCAGTATTTT. Amino acid sequence: CASGLQGATDTQYF.

This chain joins TRBV12-3 or TRBV12-4 and TRBJ2-1; D may be TRBD1 or TRBD2 (5 bases each). Trimming took 0 bases from V and 9 from J, leaving 12 bases between them. This CDR3 comprises 14 residues. The CDR3 nucleotides are TGTGCCAGCAGTTTAGCGGAGCGGCAGGGTGAGCAGTTCTTC. Protein: CASSLAERQGEQFF.

There are a few counts of this clonotype. This chain connects TRBV10-2 to TRBJ2-3; D not resolved. V lost 8 bases, J lost 0 bases, and 6 bases lay in between. The CDR3 runs 12 residues. Germline lookup yields CDR1 WSHSY and CDR2 SAAADI. The DNA of the CDR3 is TGCGCCAGCGGAGCTAGCACAGATACGCAGTATTTT. It is translated as CASGASTDTQYF.

This clonotype was detected many times. This chain links TRBV6-5 with TRBJ1-6; possible D gene TRBD1, 6 bases. CDR3 length: 17 residues. Deletions cut 0 bases from V and 6 bases from J, with 15 bases between. In germline, CDR1 is MNHEY, CDR2 SVGAGI. The CDR3 protein is CASSYSGGREANSPLHF. The DNA for the CDR3 is TGTGCCAGCAGTTACTCTGGGGGCAGGGAGGCTAATTCACCCCTCCACTTT.

The chain joins TRBV4-1 to TRBJ2-3; 13 bases line up with TRBD2. This CDR3 has 17 residues. The germline CDR1 and CDR2 sequences are MGHRA and YSYEKL. Germline trimming cut 1 base from V and 4 bases from J; bases unmatched to any gene: 5. CDR3 sequence (DNA): TGCGCCAGCAGCCAAGGACCGGGACTAGCGGGGCCAGATACGCAGTATTTT. Translated: CASSQGPGLAGPDTQYF.

Many counts were recorded for this clonotype. V usage is TRBV24-1 and J usage is TRBJ2-5; 11 positions match TRBD2. This CDR3 spans 14 amino acids. V lost 2 bases, J lost 5 bases, and 0 bases stayed unmatched. The germline V gene has CDR1 KGHDR and CDR2 SFDVKD. The DNA of the CDR3 is TGTGCCACCAGTGATTGGACTAGCGGGGAGACCCAGTACTTC. As protein: CATSDWTSGETQYF.

This clonotype occurred a few times. V and J are TRBV6-1 and TRBJ2-2, with D unresolved. Trimming stripped 6 bases from V and 7 bases from J, with 12 bases between. CDR3 length: 13 amino acids. The V gene's germline CDR1 is MNHNS and CDR2 SASEGT. As DNA, the CDR3 is TGTGCCAGCAGCCGAAGAATGAGCGGGGAGCTGTTTTTT. It specifies CASSRRMSGELFF.